This T cell receptor (beta chain) stems from a study of glioma-infiltrating T cells. For the study at large: Target coverage was roughly 4- to 11-fold for about a million blood T cells.

The iRepertoire nested amplicon-rescue multiplex PCR amplified TCR alpha and beta CDR3s from RNA. Tissue mRNA or PBMC total RNA, roughly 90-400 ng, went into one-step reverse transcription and amplification. TCRdb re-analysed the multiplex PCR reads in MiXCR, keeping a single row per CDR3 protein. The table records 300,000 to 450,000 distinct CDR3 sequences, 41% of them present only once. Deletions cut 0 bases from V and 4 bases from J, with 11 bases between. Germline CDR1 is SGHRS and CDR2 is YFSETQ. CDR3 length: 15 residues. The chain combines TRBV5-1 with TRBJ2-1; D ambiguous. The sample taken for sequencing was glioma tissue, nonneoplastic brain tissue, or PBMCs (not recorded which). The TCR sequence derives from a human donor with low-grade glioma or glioblastoma, undergoing nonglioma brain surgery, or in good health (not recorded which). CDR3 sequence: CASSLERQEYNEQFF. The CDR3 bases are TGCGCCAGCAGCTTGGAACGGCAGGAATACAATGAGCAGTTCTTC.